This TCR beta chain was identified during a study of blood T cell repertoires in COVID-19. There are 14 residues in the CDR3. Trimming took off 2 bases at V and 1 base at J, with 8 bases between the two ends. The germline V gene encodes CDR1 KGHSH and CDR2 LQKENI. The table came from immunoSEQ multiplex PCR; TCRdb's copy has only in-frame clones and leaves some out. The sample lists 68,000 or so clones; about three quarters were seen once. This sequence joins TRBV18 and TRBJ1-1, with D possibly matching TRBD1 (6 bases). The sequencing sample was made of peripheral blood. This sequence originates from a human donor in a cohort sampled during active COVID-19. Here the CDR3 DNA reads TGTGCCAGCTCACCAAGGGGGGGGAACACTGAAGCTTTCTTT. Encoded protein: CASSPRGGNTEAFF.